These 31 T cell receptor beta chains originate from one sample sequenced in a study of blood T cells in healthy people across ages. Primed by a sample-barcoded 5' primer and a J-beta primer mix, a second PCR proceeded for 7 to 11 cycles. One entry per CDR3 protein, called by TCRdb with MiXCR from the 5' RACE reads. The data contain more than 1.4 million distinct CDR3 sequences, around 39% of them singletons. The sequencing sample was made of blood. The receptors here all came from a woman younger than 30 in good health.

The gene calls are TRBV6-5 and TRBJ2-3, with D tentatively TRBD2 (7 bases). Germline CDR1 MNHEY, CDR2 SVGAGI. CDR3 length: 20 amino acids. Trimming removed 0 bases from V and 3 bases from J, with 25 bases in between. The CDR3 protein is CASSYSGRGFAGEGTDTQYF. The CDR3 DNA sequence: TGTGCCAGCAGTTACTCAGGCAGGGGATTCGCGGGGGAAGGGACAGATACGCAGTATTTT.

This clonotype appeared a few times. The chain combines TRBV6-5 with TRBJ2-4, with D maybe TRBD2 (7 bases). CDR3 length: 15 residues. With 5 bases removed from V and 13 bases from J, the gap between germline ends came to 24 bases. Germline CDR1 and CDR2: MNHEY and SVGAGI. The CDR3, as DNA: TGTGCCAGCAGTCGGGCGGGGGCAGACTACAATGAGCAGTACTTC. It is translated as CASSRAGADYNEQYF.

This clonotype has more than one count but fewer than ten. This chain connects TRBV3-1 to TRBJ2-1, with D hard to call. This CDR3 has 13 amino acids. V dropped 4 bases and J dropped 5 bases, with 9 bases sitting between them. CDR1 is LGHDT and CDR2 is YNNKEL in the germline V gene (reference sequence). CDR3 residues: CASSLWANNEQFF. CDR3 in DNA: TGTGCCAGCAGCCTATGGGCCAACAATGAGCAGTTCTTC.

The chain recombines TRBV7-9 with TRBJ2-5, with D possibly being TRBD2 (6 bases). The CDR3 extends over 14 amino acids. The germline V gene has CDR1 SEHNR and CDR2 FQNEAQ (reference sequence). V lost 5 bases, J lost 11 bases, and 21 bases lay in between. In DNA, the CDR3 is TGTGCCAGCAGCGATAGCGGTACCTACAATGAGCAGTACTTC. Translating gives CASSDSGTYNEQYF. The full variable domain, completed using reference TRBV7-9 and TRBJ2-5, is DTGVSQNPRHKITKRGQNVTFRCDPISEHNRLYWYRQTLGQGPEFLTYFQNEAQLEKSRLLSDRFSAERPKGSFSTLEIQRTEQGDSAMYLCASSDSGTYNEQYFGPGTRLLVL.

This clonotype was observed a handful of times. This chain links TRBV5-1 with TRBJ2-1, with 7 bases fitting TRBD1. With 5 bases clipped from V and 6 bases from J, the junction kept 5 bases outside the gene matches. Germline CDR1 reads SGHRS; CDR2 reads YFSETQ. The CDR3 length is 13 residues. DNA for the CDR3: TGCGCCAGCAGAGAAACAGGGGTCAATGAGCAGTTCTTC. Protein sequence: CASRETGVNEQFF.

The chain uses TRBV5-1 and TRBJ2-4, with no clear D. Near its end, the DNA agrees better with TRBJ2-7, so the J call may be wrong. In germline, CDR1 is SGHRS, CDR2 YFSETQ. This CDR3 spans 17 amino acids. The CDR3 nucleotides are TGCGCCAGCAGGTCTCCGTCAGGCGGCGGTCGTACCTACGAGCAGTACTTC. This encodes CASRSPSGGGRTYEQYF.

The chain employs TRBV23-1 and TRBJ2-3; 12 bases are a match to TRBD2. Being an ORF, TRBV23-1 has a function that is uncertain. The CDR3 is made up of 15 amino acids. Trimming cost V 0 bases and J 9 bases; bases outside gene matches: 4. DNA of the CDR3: TGCGCCAGCAGTCAATCGGGTGGACTAGCGGGAACGCAGTATTTT. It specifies CASSQSGGLAGTQYF.

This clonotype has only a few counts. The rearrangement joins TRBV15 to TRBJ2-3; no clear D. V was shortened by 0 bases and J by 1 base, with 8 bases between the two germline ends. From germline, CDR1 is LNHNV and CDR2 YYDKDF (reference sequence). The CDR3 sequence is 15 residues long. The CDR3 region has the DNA TGTGCCACCAGCAGAGATCGATCGGGCACAGATACGCAGTATTTT. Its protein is CATSRDRSGTDTQYF.

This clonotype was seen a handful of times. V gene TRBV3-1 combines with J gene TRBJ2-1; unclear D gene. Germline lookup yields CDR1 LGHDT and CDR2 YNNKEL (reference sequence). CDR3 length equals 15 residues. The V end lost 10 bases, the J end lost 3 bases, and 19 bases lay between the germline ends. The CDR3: CATLSPTRDYNEQFF. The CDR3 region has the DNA TGTGCCACCCTGTCCCCTACACGAGACTACAATGAGCAGTTCTTC.

The CDR3 loop is CSGGAGTDTQYF. CDR3 sequence (DNA): TGCAGCGGGGGGGCCGGCACAGATACGCAGTATTTT. The chain links TRBV20-1 to TRBJ2-3, with 8 positions matching TRBD2. The CDR3 runs to 12 residues. CDR1 and CDR2 from the germline V gene are DFQATT and SNEGSKA (reference sequence).

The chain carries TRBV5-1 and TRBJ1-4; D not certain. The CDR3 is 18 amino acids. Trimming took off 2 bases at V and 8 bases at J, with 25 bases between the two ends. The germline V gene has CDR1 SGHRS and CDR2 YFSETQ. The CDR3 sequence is CASSLSPQDPTAREKLFF. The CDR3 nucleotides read TGCGCCAGCAGCTTATCCCCGCAGGACCCAACAGCGAGAGAAAAACTGTTTTTT.

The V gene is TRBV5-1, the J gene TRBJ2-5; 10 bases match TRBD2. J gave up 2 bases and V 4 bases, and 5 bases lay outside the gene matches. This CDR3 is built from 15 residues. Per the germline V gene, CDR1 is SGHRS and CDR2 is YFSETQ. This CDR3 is CASSPKGLAQETQYF. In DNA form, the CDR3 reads TGCGCCAGCAGCCCAAAGGGACTAGCGCAAGAGACCCAGTACTTC.

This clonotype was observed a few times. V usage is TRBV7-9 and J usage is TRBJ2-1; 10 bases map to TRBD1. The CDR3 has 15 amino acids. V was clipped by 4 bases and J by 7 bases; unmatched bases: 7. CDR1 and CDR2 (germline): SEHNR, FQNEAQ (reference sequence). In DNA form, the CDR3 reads TGTGCCAGCAGCTCCGGGACAGGGGTCAATAATGAGCAGTTCTTC. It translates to CASSSGTGVNNEQFF.

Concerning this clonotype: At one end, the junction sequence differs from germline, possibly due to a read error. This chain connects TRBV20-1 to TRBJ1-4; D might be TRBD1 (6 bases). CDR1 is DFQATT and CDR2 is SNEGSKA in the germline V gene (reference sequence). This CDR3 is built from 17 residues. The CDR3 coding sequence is TGCAGTGCTAGAGATTCAAGGGACATAGGGCATAATGCAAAACTGTTTTTT. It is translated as CSARDSRDIGHNAKLFF.

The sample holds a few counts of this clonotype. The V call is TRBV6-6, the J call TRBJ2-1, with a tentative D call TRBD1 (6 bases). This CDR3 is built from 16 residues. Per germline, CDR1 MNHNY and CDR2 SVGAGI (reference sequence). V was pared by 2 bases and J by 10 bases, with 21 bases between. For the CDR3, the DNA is TGTGCCAGCAGTTACATGCTACAGGGTCCCTACCCGGAGCAGTTCTTC. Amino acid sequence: CASSYMLQGPYPEQFF.

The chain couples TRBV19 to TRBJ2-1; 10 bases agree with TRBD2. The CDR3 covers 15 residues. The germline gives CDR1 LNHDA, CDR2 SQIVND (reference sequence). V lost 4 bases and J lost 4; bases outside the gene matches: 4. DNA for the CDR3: TGTGCCAGTAGTACCGGACTAGCGGTATACAATGAGCAGTTCTTC. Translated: CASSTGLAVYNEQFF.

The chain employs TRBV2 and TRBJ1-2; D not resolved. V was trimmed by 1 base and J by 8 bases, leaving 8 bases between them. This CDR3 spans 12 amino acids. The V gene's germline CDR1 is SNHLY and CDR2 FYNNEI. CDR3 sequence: CASSEGTAGYTF. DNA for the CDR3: TGTGCCAGCAGTGAAGGAACAGCCGGCTACACCTTC.

DNA of the CDR3: TGTGCCAGCAGTGACAGCGGGAGACCCTACAATGAGCAGTTCTTC. Its translation is CASSDSGRPYNEQFF. The V call is TRBV2, the J call TRBJ2-1, with 8 positions matching TRBD2. This CDR3 has 15 residues. Germline CDR1 reads SNHLY; CDR2 reads FYNNEI. The junction had 3 bases not matched to a gene; V was cut back by 3 bases and J by 2 bases.

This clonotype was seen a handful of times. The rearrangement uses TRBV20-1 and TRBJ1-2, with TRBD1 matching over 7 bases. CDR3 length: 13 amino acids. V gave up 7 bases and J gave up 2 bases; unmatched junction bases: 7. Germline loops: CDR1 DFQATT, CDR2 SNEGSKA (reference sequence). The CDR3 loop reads CSVKTGRNYGYTF. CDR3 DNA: TGCAGTGTAAAGACAGGGCGAAACTATGGCTACACCTTC.

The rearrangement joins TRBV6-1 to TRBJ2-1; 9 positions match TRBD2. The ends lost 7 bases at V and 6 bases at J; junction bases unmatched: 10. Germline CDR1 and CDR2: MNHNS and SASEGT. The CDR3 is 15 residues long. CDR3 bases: TGTGCCAGCACGGGACTAGCTCCCTTTGGCAATGAGCAGTTCTTC. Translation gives CASTGLAPFGNEQFF.

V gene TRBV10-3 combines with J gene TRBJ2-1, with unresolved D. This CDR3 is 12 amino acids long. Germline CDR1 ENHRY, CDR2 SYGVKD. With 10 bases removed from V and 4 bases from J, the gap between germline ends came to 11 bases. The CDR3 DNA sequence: TGTGCCACCGCCGCTGCTTACAATGAGCAGTTCTTC. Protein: CATAAAYNEQFF.

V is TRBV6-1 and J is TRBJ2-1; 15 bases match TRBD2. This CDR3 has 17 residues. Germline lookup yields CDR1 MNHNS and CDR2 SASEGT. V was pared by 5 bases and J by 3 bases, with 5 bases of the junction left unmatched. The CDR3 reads CASSRTSGRVDYNEQFF. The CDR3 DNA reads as TGTGCCAGCAGTAGGACTAGCGGGAGGGTCGACTACAATGAGCAGTTCTTC.

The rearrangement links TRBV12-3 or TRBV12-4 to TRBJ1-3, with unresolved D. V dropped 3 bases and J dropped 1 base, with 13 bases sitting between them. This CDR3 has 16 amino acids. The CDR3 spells CASSFIPSGSGNTIYF. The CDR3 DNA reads TGTGCCAGCAGTTTTATCCCATCTGGGTCTGGAAACACCATATATTTT.

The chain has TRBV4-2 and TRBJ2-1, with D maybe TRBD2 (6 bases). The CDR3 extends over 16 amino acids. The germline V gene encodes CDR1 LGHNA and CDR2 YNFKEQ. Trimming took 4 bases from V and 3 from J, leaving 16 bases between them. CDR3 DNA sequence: TGTGCCAGCAGCCCCGGGGACTGGAGGGGCTACAATGAGCAGTTCTTC. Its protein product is CASSPGDWRGYNEQFF.

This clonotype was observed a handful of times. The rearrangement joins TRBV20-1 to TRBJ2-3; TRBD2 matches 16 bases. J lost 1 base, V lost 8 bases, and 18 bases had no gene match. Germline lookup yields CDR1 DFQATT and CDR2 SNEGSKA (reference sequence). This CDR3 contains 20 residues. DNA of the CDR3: TGCAGTCTCAAATCGACACCGGGACTAGCGGGGGGGCCCGGCACAGATACGCAGTATTTT. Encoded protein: CSLKSTPGLAGGPGTDTQYF.

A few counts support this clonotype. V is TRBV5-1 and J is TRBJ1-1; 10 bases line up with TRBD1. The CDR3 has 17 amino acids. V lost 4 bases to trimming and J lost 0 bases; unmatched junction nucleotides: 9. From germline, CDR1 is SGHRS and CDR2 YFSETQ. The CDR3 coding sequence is TGCGCCAGCAGCCCAAGTCCCGGGACAGGGGTGAACACTGAAGCTTTCTTT. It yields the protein CASSPSPGTGVNTEAFF.

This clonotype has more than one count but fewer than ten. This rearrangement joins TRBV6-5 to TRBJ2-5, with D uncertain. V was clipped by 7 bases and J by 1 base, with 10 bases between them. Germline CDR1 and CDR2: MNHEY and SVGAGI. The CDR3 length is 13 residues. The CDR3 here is CASMVAFQETQYF. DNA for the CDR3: TGTGCCAGCATGGTGGCGTTCCAAGAGACCCAGTACTTC.

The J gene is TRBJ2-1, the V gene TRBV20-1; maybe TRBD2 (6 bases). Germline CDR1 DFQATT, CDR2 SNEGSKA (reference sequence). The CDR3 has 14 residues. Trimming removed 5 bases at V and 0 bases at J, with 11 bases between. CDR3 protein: CSAELAASYNEQFF. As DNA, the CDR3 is TGCAGTGCTGAACTAGCTGCCTCCTACAATGAGCAGTTCTTC.

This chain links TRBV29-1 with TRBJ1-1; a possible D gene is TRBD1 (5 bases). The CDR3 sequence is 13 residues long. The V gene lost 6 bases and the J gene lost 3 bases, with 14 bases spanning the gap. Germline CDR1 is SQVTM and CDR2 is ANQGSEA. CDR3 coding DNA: TGCAGCGTGAAAGACAGCCCGTACACTGAAGCTTTCTTT. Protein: CSVKDSPYTEAFF.

CDR3 sequence reads: CATSRVRESADTQYF. The CDR3 DNA reads as TGTGCCACCAGCAGAGTACGGGAGTCCGCAGATACGCAGTATTTT. This chain joins TRBV15 and TRBJ2-3; possibly TRBD2 for D (6 bases). Trimming removed 1 base at V and 4 bases at J, with 12 bases between. The CDR3 loop spans 15 amino acids. Germline-derived CDR1 and CDR2 are LNHNV and YYDKDF (reference sequence).

CDR3 protein: CASSQVGLAGYEQYF. For the CDR3, the DNA is TGCGCCAGCAGCCAAGTGGGACTAGCGGGCTATGAGCAGTACTTC. This chain joins TRBV4-1 and TRBJ2-7, with TRBD2 matching over 12 bases. The V gene's germline CDR1 is MGHRA and CDR2 YSYEKL. V shed 1 base and J 7 bases; nucleotides not matched to a gene: 5. The CDR3 is 15 amino acids.